The source of this T cell receptor beta chain is a study of cytomegalovirus exposure and HLA in healthy donors. General study points: Among CMV-associated TCR beta chains, most appeared HLA-restricted in a later analysis. An assumption of roughly uniform sequencing depth across donors underlay the presence/absence analyses. Reports indicate that TCR beta sequences accurately predicted the HLA-A and HLA-B alleles of most subjects.

As regards this clone: What it recognizes is unknown.

The CDR3 extends over 15 amino acids. Germline CDR1 MNHEY, CDR2 SVGAGI. V trimming: 3 bases; J trimming: 2 bases; junction bases outside the gene matches: 4. PCR primers comprised 60 Vbeta and 13 Jbeta primers. Clones were sequenced by immunoSEQ multiplex PCR, and TCRdb holds only the in-frame ones, with some missing. The sample holds fewer than 150,000 clones; about 80% are singletons and the top ten take about 6.6%. V usage is TRBV6-5 and J usage is TRBJ2-1; 7 bases match TRBD2. Sequenced input: PBMCs. This sequence was found in a woman in her 40s in good health and CMV-seropositive. The CDR3 DNA reads as TGTGCCAGCAGTTATGCGGGAGTCACCTACAATGAGCAGTTCTTC. This translates into CASSYAGVTYNEQFF.